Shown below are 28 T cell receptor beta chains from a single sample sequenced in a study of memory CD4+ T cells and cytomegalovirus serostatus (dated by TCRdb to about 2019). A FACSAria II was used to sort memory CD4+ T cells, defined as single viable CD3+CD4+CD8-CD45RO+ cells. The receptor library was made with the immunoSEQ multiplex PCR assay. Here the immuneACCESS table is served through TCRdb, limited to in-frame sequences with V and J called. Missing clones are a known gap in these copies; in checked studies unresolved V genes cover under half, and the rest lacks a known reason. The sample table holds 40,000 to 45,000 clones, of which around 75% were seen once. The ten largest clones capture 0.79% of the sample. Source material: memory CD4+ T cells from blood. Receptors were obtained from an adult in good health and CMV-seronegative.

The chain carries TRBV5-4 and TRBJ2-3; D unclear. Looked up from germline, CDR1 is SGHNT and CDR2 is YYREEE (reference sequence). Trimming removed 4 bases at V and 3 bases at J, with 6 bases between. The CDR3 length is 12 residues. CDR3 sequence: CASSQSTDTQYF. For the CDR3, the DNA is TGTGCCAGCAGCCAGTCAACAGATACGCAGTATTTT. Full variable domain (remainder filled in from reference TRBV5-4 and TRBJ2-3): ETGVTQSPTHLIKTRGQQVTLRCSSQSGHNTVSWYQQALGQGPQFIFQYYREEENGRGNFPPRFSGLQFPNYSSELNVNALELDDSALYLCASSQSTDTQYFGPGTRLTVL.

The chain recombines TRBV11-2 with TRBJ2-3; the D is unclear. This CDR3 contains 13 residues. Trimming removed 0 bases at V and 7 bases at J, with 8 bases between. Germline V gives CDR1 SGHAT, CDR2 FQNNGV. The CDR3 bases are TGTGCCAGCAGCTTAGACATAGCACATACGCAGTATTTT. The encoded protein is CASSLDIAHTQYF.

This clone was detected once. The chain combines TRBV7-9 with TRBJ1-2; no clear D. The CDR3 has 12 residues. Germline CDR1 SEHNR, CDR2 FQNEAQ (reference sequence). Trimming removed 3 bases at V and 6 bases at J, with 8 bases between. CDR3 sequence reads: CASSFEQHGYTF. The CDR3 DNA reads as TGTGCCAGCAGCTTTGAACAGCATGGCTACACCTTC.

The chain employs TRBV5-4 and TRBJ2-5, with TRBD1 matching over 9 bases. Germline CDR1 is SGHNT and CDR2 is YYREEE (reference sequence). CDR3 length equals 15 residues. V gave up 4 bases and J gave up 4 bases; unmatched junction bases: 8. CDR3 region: CASSPTGQGGETQYF. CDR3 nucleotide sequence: TGTGCCAGCAGCCCGACGGGACAGGGAGGAGAGACCCAGTACTTC.

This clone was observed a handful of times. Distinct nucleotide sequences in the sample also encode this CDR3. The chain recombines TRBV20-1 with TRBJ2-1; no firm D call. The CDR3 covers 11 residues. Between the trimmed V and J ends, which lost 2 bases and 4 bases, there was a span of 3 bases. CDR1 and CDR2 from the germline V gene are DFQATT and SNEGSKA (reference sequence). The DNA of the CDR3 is TGCAGTGCTAGAAGTTACAATGAGCAGTTCTTC. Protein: CSARSYNEQFF.

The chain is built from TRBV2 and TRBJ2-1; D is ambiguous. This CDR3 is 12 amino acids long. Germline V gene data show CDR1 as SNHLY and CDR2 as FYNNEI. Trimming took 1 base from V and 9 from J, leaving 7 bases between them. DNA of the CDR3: TGTGCCAGCAGTGAAGAGGTTGGTGAGCAGTTCTTC. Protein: CASSEEVGEQFF.

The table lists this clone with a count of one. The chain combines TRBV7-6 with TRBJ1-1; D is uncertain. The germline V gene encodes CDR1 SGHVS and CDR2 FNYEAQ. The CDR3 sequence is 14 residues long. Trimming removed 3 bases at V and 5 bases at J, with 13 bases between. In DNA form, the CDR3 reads TGTGCCAGCAGCTTCTCAAGCCAAGGGACTGAAGCTTTCTTT. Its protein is CASSFSSQGTEAFF.

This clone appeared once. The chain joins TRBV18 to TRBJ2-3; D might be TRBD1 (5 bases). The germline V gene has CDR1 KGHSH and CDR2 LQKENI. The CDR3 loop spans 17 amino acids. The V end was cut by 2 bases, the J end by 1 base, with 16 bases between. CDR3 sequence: CASSPVEVQDGTDTQYF. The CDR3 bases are TGTGCCAGCTCACCAGTCGAGGTACAGGACGGCACAGATACGCAGTATTTT.

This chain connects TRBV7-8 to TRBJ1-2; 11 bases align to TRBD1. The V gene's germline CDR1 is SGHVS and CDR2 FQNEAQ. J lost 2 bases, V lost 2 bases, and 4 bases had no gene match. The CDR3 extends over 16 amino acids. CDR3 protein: CASSLRTGGANYGYTF. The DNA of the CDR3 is TGTGCCAGCAGCTTACGGACAGGGGGCGCCAACTATGGCTACACCTTC.

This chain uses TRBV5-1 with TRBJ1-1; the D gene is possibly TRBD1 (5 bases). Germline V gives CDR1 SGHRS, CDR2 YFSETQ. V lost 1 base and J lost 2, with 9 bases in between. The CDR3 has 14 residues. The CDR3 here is CASSLLTGNTEAFF. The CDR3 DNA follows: TGCGCCAGCAGCTTGTTAACAGGAAACACTGAAGCTTTCTTT.

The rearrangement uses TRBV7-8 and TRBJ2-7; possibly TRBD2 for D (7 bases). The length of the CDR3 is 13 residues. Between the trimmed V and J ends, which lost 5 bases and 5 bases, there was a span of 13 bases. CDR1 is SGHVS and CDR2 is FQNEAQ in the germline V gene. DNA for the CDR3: TGTGCCAGCAGCATAAGGGGGGGTAACGAGCAGTACTTC. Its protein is CASSIRGGNEQYF.

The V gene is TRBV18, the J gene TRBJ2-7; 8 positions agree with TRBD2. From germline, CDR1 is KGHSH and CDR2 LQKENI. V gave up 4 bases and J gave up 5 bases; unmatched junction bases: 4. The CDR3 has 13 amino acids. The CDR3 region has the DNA TGTGCCAGCTCACGGACTAGCCCAAACGAGCAGTACTTC. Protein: CASSRTSPNEQYF.

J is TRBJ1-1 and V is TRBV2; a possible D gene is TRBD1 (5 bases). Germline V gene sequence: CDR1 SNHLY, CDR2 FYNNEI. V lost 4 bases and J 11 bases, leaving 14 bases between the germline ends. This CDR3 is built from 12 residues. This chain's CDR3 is CASSVQGGMAFF. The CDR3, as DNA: TGTGCCAGCAGTGTCCAGGGAGGTATGGCTTTCTTT.

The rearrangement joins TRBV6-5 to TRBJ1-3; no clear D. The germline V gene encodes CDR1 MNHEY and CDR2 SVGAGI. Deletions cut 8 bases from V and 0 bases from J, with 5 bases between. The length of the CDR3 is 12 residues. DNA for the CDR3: TGTGCCAGCCAAAGCTCTGGAAACACCATATATTTT. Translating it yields CASQSSGNTIYF.

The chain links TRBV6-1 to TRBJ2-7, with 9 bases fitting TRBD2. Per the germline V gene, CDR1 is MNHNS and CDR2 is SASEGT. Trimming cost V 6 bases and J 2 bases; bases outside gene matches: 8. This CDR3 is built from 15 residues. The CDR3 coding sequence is TGTGCCAGCAGCCGGTCTAGCGGGGACCCCTACGAGCAGTACTTC. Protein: CASSRSSGDPYEQYF.

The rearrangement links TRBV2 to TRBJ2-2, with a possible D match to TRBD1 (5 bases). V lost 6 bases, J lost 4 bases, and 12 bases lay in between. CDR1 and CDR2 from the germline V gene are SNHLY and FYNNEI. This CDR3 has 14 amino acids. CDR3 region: CASRAGSTTGELFF. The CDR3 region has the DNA TGTGCCAGCAGAGCAGGGTCTACCACCGGGGAGCTGTTTTTT.

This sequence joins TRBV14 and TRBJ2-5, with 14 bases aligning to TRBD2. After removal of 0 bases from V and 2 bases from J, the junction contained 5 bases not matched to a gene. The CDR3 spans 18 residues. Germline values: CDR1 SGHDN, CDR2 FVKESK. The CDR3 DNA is TGTGCCAGCAGCCAAGATAGGACTAGCGGGGGGCCTCAAGAGACCCAGTACTTC. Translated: CASSQDRTSGGPQETQYF.

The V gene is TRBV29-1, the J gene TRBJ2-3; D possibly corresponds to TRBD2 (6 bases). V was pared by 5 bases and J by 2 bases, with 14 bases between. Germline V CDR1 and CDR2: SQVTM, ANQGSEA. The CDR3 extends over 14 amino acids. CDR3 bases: TGCAGCGTTTCACGCGGGGAGCCCACAGATACGCAGTATTTT. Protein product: CSVSRGEPTDTQYF.

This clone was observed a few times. In nucleotides, the CDR3 is TGCGCCAGCAGCTTGGAGGGAAATAGCAATCAGCCCCAGCATTTT. It is translated as CASSLEGNSNQPQHF. V is TRBV5-1 and J is TRBJ1-5; D unclear. This CDR3 spans 15 amino acids. The V and J ends lost 0 bases and 0 bases respectively, with 7 bases between them. Germline CDR1 is SGHRS and CDR2 is YFSETQ.

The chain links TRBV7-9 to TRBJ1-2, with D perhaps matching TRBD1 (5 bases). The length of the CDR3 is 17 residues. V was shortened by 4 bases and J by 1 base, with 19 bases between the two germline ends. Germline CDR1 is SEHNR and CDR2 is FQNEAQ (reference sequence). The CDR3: CASSSRGGGGDNYGYTF. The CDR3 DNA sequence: TGTGCCAGCAGCTCCCGCGGTGGCGGGGGGGATAACTATGGCTACACCTTC.

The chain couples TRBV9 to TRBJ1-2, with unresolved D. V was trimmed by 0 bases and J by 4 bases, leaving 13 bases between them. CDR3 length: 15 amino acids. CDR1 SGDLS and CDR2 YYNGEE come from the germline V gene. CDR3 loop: CASSVDWVSGYGYTF. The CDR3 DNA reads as TGTGCCAGCAGCGTAGACTGGGTATCTGGCTATGGCTACACCTTC.

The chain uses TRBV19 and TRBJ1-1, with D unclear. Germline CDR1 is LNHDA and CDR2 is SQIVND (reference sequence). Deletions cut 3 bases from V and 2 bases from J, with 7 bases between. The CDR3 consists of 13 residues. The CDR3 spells CASSIWKNTEAFF. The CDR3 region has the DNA TGTGCCAGTAGTATTTGGAAAAACACTGAAGCTTTCTTT. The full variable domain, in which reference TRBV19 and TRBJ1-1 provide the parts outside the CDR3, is DGGITQSPKYLFRKEGQNVTLSCEQNLNHDAMYWYRQDPGQGLRLIYYSQIVNDFQKGDIAEGYSVSREKKESFPLTVTSAQKNPTAFYLCASSIWKNTEAFFGQGTRLTVV.

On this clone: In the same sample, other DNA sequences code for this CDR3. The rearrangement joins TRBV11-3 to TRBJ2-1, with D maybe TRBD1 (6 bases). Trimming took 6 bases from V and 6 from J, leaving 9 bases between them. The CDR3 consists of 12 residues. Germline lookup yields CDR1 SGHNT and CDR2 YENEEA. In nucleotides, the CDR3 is TGTGCCAGCAGTCCAGGGGTCAATGAGCAGTTCTTC. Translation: CASSPGVNEQFF.

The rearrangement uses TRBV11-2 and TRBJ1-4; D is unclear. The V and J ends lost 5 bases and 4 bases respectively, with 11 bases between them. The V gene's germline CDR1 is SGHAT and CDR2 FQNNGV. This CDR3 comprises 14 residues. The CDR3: CASSARQSNEKLFF. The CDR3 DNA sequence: TGTGCCAGCAGCGCACGGCAGAGTAATGAAAAACTGTTTTTT.

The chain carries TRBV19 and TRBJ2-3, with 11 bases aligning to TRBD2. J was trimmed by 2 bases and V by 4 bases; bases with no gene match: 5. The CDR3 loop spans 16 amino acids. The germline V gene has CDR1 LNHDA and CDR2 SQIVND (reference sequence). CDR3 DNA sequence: TGTGCCAGTAGTACCGGGACTAGCGGAAACACAGATACGCAGTATTTT. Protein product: CASSTGTSGNTDTQYF.

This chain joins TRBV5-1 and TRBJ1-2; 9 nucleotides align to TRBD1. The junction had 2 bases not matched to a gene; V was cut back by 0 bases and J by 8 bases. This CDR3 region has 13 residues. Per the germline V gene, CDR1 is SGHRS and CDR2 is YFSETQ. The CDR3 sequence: CASSLEDRGGYTF. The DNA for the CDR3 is TGCGCCAGCAGCTTGGAGGACAGGGGCGGCTACACCTTC.

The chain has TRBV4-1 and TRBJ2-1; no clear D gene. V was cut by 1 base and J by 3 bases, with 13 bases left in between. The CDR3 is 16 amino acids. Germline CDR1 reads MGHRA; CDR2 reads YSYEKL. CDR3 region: CASSQVRLQVYNEQFF. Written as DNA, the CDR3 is TGCGCCAGCAGCCAAGTTCGACTTCAGGTCTACAATGAGCAGTTCTTC.

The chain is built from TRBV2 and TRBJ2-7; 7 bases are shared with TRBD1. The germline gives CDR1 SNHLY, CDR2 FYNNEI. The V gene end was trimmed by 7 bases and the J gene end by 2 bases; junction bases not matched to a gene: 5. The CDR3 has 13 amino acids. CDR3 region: CASNRDRAYEQYF. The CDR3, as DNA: TGTGCCAGCAACCGGGACAGAGCCTACGAGCAGTACTTC. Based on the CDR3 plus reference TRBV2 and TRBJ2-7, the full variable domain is EPEVTQTPSHQVTQMGQEVILRCVPISNHLYFYWYRQILGQKVEFLVSFYNNEISEKSEIFDDQFSVERPDGSNFTLKIRSTKLEDSAMYFCASNRDRAYEQYFGPGTRLTVT.